The present entry profiles one T cell receptor beta chain with its context. Its antigen is currently unknown. The sample originates from a study of graft-versus-host responses after intestinal transplantation. This CDR3 has 12 residues. Trimming removed 1 base from V and 8 bases from J, with 6 bases in between. Germline V lookup: CDR1 MGHRA, CDR2 YSYEKL. Using immunoSEQ multiplex PCR, the repertoire was profiled, and TCRdb retains in-frame clones only, with some absent. The data contain roughly 30,000 clones, approximately 80% of them singletons. The sequence derives from a human donor who received an intestinal transplant. This specimen was unstimulated CD8+ T cells sorted from spleen or lymph node cells, taken before intestinal transplant. The rearrangement joins TRBV4-1 to TRBJ1-3, with D unresolved. The CDR3 DNA follows: TGCGCCAGCAGCCAAGTGAGGGACACCATATATTTT. Translating gives CASSQVRDTIYF.